The subject of this entry is one T cell receptor (beta chain). The antigen is undetermined. The sample is drawn from a study of blood T cells in healthy people across ages. General study findings and limits: Underestimates were what the diversity estimates from one million T cells were considered to be.

This CDR3 spans 15 amino acids. V was trimmed by 5 bases and J by 6 bases, leaving 19 bases between them. Germline lookup yields CDR1 LGHDT and CDR2 YNNKEL (reference sequence). A second about 6 to 12 cycle PCR used barcoded and J-beta primers. Every single cDNA molecule received a tag from a template-switch adaptor with 12 random nucleotides. TCRdb re-derived calls from the 5' RACE reads in MiXCR, one entry per CDR3 protein. The sample lists 650,000 to 800,000 distinct CDR3 sequences, approximately 44% seen once, with 15% to 25% in the top ten. Total RNA, at least 6 micrograms per sample, was extracted from PBMCs.

The chain carries TRBV3-1 and TRBJ1-2; possible D gene TRBD1, 6 bases. This clonotype originated in a man in his sixties in good health. Sequencing was performed on blood. The CDR3: CASSSPGVSVDGYTF. The CDR3 DNA sequence: TGTGCCAGCAGCTCACCAGGGGTAAGTGTGGATGGCTACACCTTC.